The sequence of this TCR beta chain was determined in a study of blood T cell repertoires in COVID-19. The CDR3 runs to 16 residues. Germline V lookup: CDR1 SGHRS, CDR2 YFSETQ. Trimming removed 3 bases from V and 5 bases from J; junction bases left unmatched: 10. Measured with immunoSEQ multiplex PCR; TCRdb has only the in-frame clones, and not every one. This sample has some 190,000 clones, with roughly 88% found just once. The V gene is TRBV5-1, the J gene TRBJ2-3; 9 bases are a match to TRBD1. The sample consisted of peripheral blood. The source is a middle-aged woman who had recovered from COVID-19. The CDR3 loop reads CASSSPQGAKRDTQYF. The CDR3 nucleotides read TGCGCCAGCAGCTCACCACAGGGGGCGAAAAGAGATACGCAGTATTTT.